The clone carrying this T cell receptor beta chain was counted many times. TCRdb recomputed calls from the RT-PCR reads with MiXCR, one row per CDR3 protein. The sample consists of almost 700,000 distinct CDR3 sequences, about 14% of them appearing once. The CDR3 runs to 14 residues. Trimming took 6 bases from V and 5 from J; bases not matched to a gene: 4. The genes are TRBV12-3 or TRBV12-4 and TRBJ2-3; 11 positions match TRBD2. The TCR comes from a female donor in good health, serving as a healthy control. Sequencing was performed on memory CD4+ T cells from blood. The DNA for the CDR3 is TGTGCCAGCAGATATACTAGCGGGAGAGATACGCAGTATTTT. Its protein is CASRYTSGRDTQYF.